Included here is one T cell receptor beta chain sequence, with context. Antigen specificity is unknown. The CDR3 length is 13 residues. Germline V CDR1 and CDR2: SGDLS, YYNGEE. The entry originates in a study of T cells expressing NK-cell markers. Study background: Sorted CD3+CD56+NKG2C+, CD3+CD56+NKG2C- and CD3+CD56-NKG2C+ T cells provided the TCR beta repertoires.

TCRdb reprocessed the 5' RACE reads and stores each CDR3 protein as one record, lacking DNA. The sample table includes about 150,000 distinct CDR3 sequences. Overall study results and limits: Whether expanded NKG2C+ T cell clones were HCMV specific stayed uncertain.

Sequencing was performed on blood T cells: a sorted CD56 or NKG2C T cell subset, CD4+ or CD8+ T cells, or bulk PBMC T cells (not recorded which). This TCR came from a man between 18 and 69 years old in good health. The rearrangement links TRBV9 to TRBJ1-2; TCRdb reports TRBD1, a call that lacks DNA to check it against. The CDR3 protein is CASIVEDRGGYTF. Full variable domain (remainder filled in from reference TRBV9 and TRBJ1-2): DSGVTQTPKHLITATGQRVTLRCSPRSGDLSVYWYQQSLDQGLQFLIQYYNGEERAKGNILERFSAQQFPDLHSELNLSSLELGDSALYFCASIVEDRGGYTFGSGTRLTVV.